These 9 T cell receptor beta chains were all obtained from the same sample, sequenced in a study of blood T cell repertoires in COVID-19. Libraries were prepared by immunoSEQ multiplex PCR; TCRdb keeps only in-frame clonotypes and omits some of them. The sample yields under 95,000 clones, approximately 87% seen once. Sequencing used peripheral blood. Receptor source: a human donor with acute or convalescent COVID-19. The donor label of this sample is uncertain.

The gene calls are TRBV30 and TRBJ2-4; weak D call: TRBD1 (6 bases). CDR1 and CDR2 from the germline V gene are GTSNPN and SVGIG (reference sequence). This CDR3 region has 17 residues. With 3 bases removed from V and 0 bases from J, the gap between germline ends came to 18 bases. As DNA, the CDR3 is TGTGCCTGGAGCCGGGACAAACAAAGAGGAGCCAAAAACATTCAGTACTTC. It translates to CAWSRDKQRGAKNIQYF.

The CDR3 here is CASSIPGGNTEAFF. CDR3 bases: TGTGCCAGTAGTATCCCAGGGGGGAACACTGAAGCTTTCTTT. The chain is built from TRBV19 and TRBJ1-1; 7 nucleotides match TRBD1. CDR3 length: 14 amino acids. CDR1 is LNHDA, CDR2 SQIVND, per germline (reference sequence). J lost 1 base, V lost 3 bases, and 2 bases had no gene match.

The chain links TRBV7-2 to TRBJ1-2; 11 positions match TRBD1. Germline V lookup: CDR1 SGHTA, CDR2 FQGNSA. The trim removed 0 bases at V and 6 bases at J, leaving 3 bases unmatched. The CDR3 has 15 residues. Here the CDR3 DNA reads TGTGCCAGCAGCTTAGCCCGGACAGGGGGCGATGGCTACACCTTC. This sequence encodes CASSLARTGGDGYTF.

V gene TRBV6-5 combines with J gene TRBJ1-1, with D hard to call. Trimming took 6 bases from V and 8 from J, leaving 13 bases between them. This CDR3 comprises 12 residues. CDR1 is MNHEY and CDR2 is SVGAGI in the germline V gene. CDR3 protein: CASSRDSSEAFF. CDR3 DNA sequence: TGTGCCAGCAGCCGCGACTCGTCAGAAGCTTTCTTT.

The chain couples TRBV10-2 to TRBJ2-2; 9 nucleotides agree with TRBD2. Germline V gene sequence: CDR1 WSHSY, CDR2 SAAADI. The V gene end was trimmed by 3 bases and the J gene end by 0 bases; junction bases not matched to a gene: 2. The CDR3 contains 16 residues. The CDR3 nucleotides are TGCGCCAGCAGTGACCGCGGGGGGGCGAACACCGGGGAGCTGTTTTTT. Encoded protein: CASSDRGGANTGELFF.

The chain recombines TRBV19 with TRBJ1-2; 8 bases match TRBD1. Trimming removed 3 bases from V and 5 bases from J; junction bases left unmatched: 11. Germline-derived CDR1 and CDR2 are LNHDA and SQIVND (reference sequence). This CDR3 has 16 residues. Here the CDR3 reads CASSIRTGIRHYGYTF. The CDR3 DNA sequence: TGTGCCAGTAGTATTAGGACAGGGATCCGTCATTATGGCTACACCTTC.

This sequence joins TRBV10-2 and TRBJ1-5; 8 bases are shared with TRBD1. This CDR3 contains 15 residues. CDR1 is WSHSY and CDR2 is SAAADI in the germline V gene. V was pared by 3 bases and J by 5 bases, with 6 bases of the junction left unmatched. The CDR3 protein is CASSDRAQGDQPQHF. Written as DNA, the CDR3 is TGCGCCAGCAGTGATCGGGCACAGGGGGATCAGCCCCAGCATTTT.

This rearrangement joins TRBV18 to TRBJ2-5; the match to TRBD2 covers 10 bases. This CDR3 is 18 amino acids long. CDR1 is KGHSH, CDR2 LQKENI, per germline. The V segment lost 2 bases and the J segment 0 bases; nucleotides outside the gene matches: 9. CDR3 residues: CASSPRDSSGGHQETQYF. DNA of the CDR3: TGTGCCAGCTCACCAAGGGACTCTAGCGGGGGTCACCAAGAGACCCAGTACTTC.

In the case of this clone: A junction boundary mismatches the germline segment, possibly from a read error. Other DNA sequences within the sample encode an identical CDR3. The rearrangement links TRBV7-2 to TRBJ2-4, with 7 nucleotides matching TRBD1. CDR1 and CDR2 (germline): SGHTA, FQGNSA. The CDR3 has 15 residues. The CDR3 loop is CASSFLGTAKNIQYF. In DNA form, the CDR3 reads TGTGCCAGCAGCTTTCTGGGGACAGCGAAAAATATTCAGTACTTC. Drawing the rest from reference TRBV7-2 and TRBJ2-4, the complete variable domain is GAGVSQSPSNKVTEKGKDVELRCDPISGHTALYWYRQSLGQGLEFLIYFQGNSAPDKSGLPSDRFSAERTGGSVSTLTIQRTQQEDSAVYLCASSFLGTAKNIQYFGAGTRLSVL.